This is a list of T cell receptor beta chains from one sample in a study of cytomegalovirus exposure and HLA in healthy donors. TCRdb's copy holds only in-frame clones and misses some; the assay was immunoSEQ multiplex PCR. The table for this sample gives 130,000 or so clones. The sample was PBMCs. The receptors derive from a woman aged 55-69 years in good health and CMV-seronegative. Both conserved end residues are part of each CDR3. A D gene is named only where the DNA matches it firmly.

d_call | j_call | v_call | cdr3_aa | cdr3_nt
. | TRBJ1-5 | TRBV27 | CASSLRGADSNQPQHF | TGTGCCAGCAGTTTACGGGGGGCAGATAGCAATCAGCCCCAGCATTTT
TRBD1 | TRBJ2-7 | TRBV7-7 | CASSPGQANYEQYF | TGTGCTAGCAGCCCCGGACAGGCCAACTACGAGCAGTACTTC
TRBD2 | TRBJ2-7 | TRBV27 | CASSLYLGGNYEQYF | TGTGCCAGCAGTTTATACTTGGGAGGGAACTACGAGCAGTACTTC
. | TRBJ2-4 | TRBV2 | CASSVQGYGKNIQYF | TGTGCCAGCAGTGTTCAGGGGTACGGCAAAAACATTCAGTACTTC
. | TRBJ1-6 | TRBV5-6 | CASSLDRGGGYNSPLHF | TGTGCCAGCAGCTTGGACCGGGGAGGAGGTTATAATTCACCCCTCCACTTT
. | TRBJ2-7 | TRBV4-1 | CASSQEQGKSSYEQYF | TGCGCCAGCAGCCAAGAGCAGGGAAAGAGCTCCTACGAGCAGTACTTC
. | TRBJ1-5 | TRBV15 | CATSLKQGSQPQHF | TGTGCCACCAGCCTAAAACAGGGAAGTCAGCCCCAGCATTTT
TRBD1 | TRBJ1-1 | TRBV5-4 | CASSKITGATTEAFF | TGTGCCAGCAGCAAGATTACAGGGGCGACCACTGAAGCTTTCTTT
TRBD2 | TRBJ2-1 | TRBV4-1 | CASSPHVGGGSYNEQFF | TGCGCCAGCAGCCCCCATGTCGGGGGGGGTTCCTACAATGAGCAGTTCTTC
. | TRBJ2-3 | TRBV29-1 | CSVDTSTDTQYF | TGCAGCGTTGATACTAGCACAGATACGCAGTATTTT
. | TRBJ1-6 | TRBV7-6 | CASSLAANSYNSPLHF | TGTGCCAGCAGCTTAGCGGCCAACTCCTATAATTCACCCCTCCACTTT
TRBD1 | TRBJ1-1 | TRBV7-3 | CASSLKPPGQGAAGNTEAFF | TGTGCCAGCAGCTTAAAACCCCCGGGGCAGGGGGCCGCGGGGAACACTGAAGCTTTCTTT
. | TRBJ1-3 | TRBV11-3 | CASSLEGSSGNTIYF | TGTGCCAGCAGCTTGGAGGGCAGCTCTGGAAACACCATATATTTT
TRBD1 | TRBJ1-2 | TRBV6-1 | CASSAQGANYGYTF | TGTGCCAGCAGTGCCCAGGGGGCGAACTATGGCTACACCTTC
TRBD1 | TRBJ2-7 | TRBV19 | CASTRGQGTYEQYF | TGTGCCAGTACCCGGGGACAGGGAACTTACGAGCAGTACTTC
TRBD1 | TRBJ1-5 | TRBV10-3 | CAISEGTGAIQPQHF | TGTGCCATCAGTGAGGGGACAGGGGCGATTCAGCCCCAGCATTTT
TRBD2 | TRBJ2-3 | TRBV7-3 | CASSAGLAGTQYF | TGTGCCAGCAGCGCGGGACTAGCCGGCACGCAGTATTTT
TRBD1 | TRBJ2-7 | TRBV7-2 | CASSLGTTGVEQYF | TGTGCCAGCAGCTTAGGCACTACAGGGGTCGAGCAGTACTTC